The rows below give T cell receptor beta chains drawn from one sample of a study of cytomegalovirus exposure and HLA in healthy donors. TCRdb keeps only in-frame clones here, not all; method: immunoSEQ multiplex PCR. The repertoire holds 180,000 or so clones, roughly 82% seen once, with 13% in the top ten. The sample taken for sequencing was PBMCs. The receptor set was obtained from a woman aged 30 to 39 in good health and CMV-seropositive. CDR3s include the opening cysteine and the closing phenylalanine or tryptophan. The D gene is left open where the match is weak. Rows give clone size only sometimes, using once, few, many, or a class for an expanded clone.

d_call	v_call	clone_size	j_call	cdr3_nt	cdr3_aa
-	TRBV28	-	TRBJ2-7	TGTGCCAGCAAAGAGGCCAATATCATCTACGAGCAGTACTTC	CASKEANIIYEQYF
-	TRBV25-1	-	TRBJ2-7	TGTGCCAGCAGTGAATACCGGGGGACCGACTACGAGCAGTACTTC	CASSEYRGTDYEQYF
-	TRBV29-1	-	TRBJ1-2	TGCAGCGTTGGACCGGAACAGGATGACGGCGGCTACACCTTC	CSVGPEQDDGGYTF
-	TRBV18	once	TRBJ1-5	TGTGCCAGCTCAGGGGGGGCTGATCAGCCCCAGCATTTT	CASSGGADQPQHF
TRBD1	TRBV11-3	once	TRBJ2-3	TGTGCCAGCAGCTTGGACAGGGGAGGAGGTGCGCAGTATTTT	CASSLDRGGGAQYF
-	TRBV18	-	TRBJ1-1	TGTGCCAGCTCATCTACAGGGAACACTGAAGCTTTCTTT	CASSSTGNTEAFF
TRBD2	TRBV28	-	TRBJ2-2	TGTGCCACTCTAGCGGGAGGGACCGGGGAGCTGTTTTTT	CATLAGGTGELFF
-	TRBV20-1	-	TRBJ2-2	TGCAGTACGAAGTCGGCCGGGGAGCTGTTTTTT	CSTKSAGELFF
TRBD2	TRBV5-4	-	TRBJ2-7	TGTGCCAGCAGCTTAGCGGGAAGGTCTATCGACGAGCAGTACTTC	CASSLAGRSIDEQYF
TRBD1	TRBV2	few	TRBJ2-7	TGTGCCAGCGCGACAGGGAGTCGTTCCGAGCAGTACTTC	CASATGSRSEQYF
-	TRBV27	-	TRBJ2-6	TGTGCCAGCAGTTCCGGGGTCTCTGGGGCCAACGTCCTGACTTTC	CASSSGVSGANVLTF
TRBD2	TRBV7-7	-	TRBJ2-2	TGTGCTAGCAGCTTAGACGGGAGGGATGCCGGGGAGCTGTTTTTT	CASSLDGRDAGELFF
-	TRBV11-2	once	TRBJ2-3	TGTGCCAGCAGCCCGCCAGGGACAGATACGCAGTATTTT	CASSPPGTDTQYF
-	TRBV5-1	few	TRBJ2-7	TGCGCCAGCAGCTCCGGAGGGTACGAGCAGTACTTC	CASSSGGYEQYF
-	TRBV13	once	TRBJ1-1	TGTGCCAGCAGCTTAGGGGGGCAAGGTGAAGCTTTCTTT	CASSLGGQGEAFF
TRBD2	TRBV28	-	TRBJ2-3	TGTGCCAGCAGAGCTAGCGGGAGCCTCGATACGCAGTATTTT	CASRASGSLDTQYF
TRBD1	TRBV5-4	-	TRBJ2-5	TGTGCCAGCAGCTTTAGGGCAGGGGGAGCGGAGACCCAGTACTTC	CASSFRAGGAETQYF
-	TRBV18	-	TRBJ2-3	TGTGCCAGCTCACCACAGGGACTCACAGATACGCAGTATTTT	CASSPQGLTDTQYF
TRBD2	TRBV4-1	-	TRBJ2-7	TGCGCCAGCAGCCAGACCCGACTAGCATCCTACGAGCAGTACTTC	CASSQTRLASYEQYF
TRBD2	TRBV7-6	-	TRBJ2-2	TGTGCCAGCAGCCGAAGCGGGAGTTCGGGGGAGCTGTTTTTT	CASSRSGSSGELFF
TRBD1	TRBV11-2	few	TRBJ2-7	TGTGCCAGCAGCTTGGGACAGTCCTACGAGCAGTACTTC	CASSLGQSYEQYF
-	TRBV5-4	-	TRBJ2-7	TGTGCCACCCAGCGACAGGACGGAGCCTACGAGCAGTACTTC	CATQRQDGAYEQYF
-	TRBV14	-	TRBJ1-1	TGTGCCAGCAGCCAGAAGCCAACGAAGAACACTGAAGCTTTCTTT	CASSQKPTKNTEAFF
-	TRBV5-1	-	TRBJ2-7	TGCGCCAGCAGCTTGGCACAGGCCGCAGGGGAGCAGTACTTC	CASSLAQAAGEQYF
TRBD1	TRBV29-1	-	TRBJ1-2	TGCAGCGCTGGAGGGGGCGCGGGGGGCTACACCTTC	CSAGGGAGGYTF
-	TRBV7-9	few	TRBJ1-2	TGTGCCAGCAGTTCCGGGGAATCTACTGGCTACACCTTC	CASSSGESTGYTF
-	TRBV6-1	-	TRBJ2-7	TGTGCCAGCAGTGAAGCTGACAGCCCCTACGAGCAGTACTTC	CASSEADSPYEQYF
TRBD1	TRBV10-2	-	TRBJ2-7	TGCGCCAGCAGTGAAGGACAGGCGCCCGAGCAGTACTTC	CASSEGQAPEQYF
TRBD1	TRBV18	-	TRBJ2-7	TGTGCCAGCTCAAGGACAGGGGGTACAGGCTACGAGCAGTACTTC	CASSRTGGTGYEQYF
-	TRBV6-1	-	TRBJ1-5	TGTGCCAGCAGTGAAGGCAGGGGATACCAGCCCCAGCATTTT	CASSEGRGYQPQHF
TRBD1	TRBV6-6	-	TRBJ2-7	TGTGCCAGCACCTACAAGACAGGGGTCTCCTACGAGCAGTACTTC	CASTYKTGVSYEQYF
-	TRBV28	-	TRBJ1-2	TGTGCCACCGCGGCCAGGGGCAGGGTCTATGGCTACACCTTC	CATAARGRVYGYTF
TRBD1	TRBV5-1	many	TRBJ1-3	TGCGCCAGCAGCTTGTTCGGGACAGCCTCTGGAAACACCATATATTTT	CASSLFGTASGNTIYF
TRBD1	TRBV6-5	-	TRBJ2-7	TGTGCCAGCAGTTATCAGACAGGGAACGAGCAGTACTTC	CASSYQTGNEQYF
TRBD2	TRBV4-1	-	TRBJ2-7	TGCGCCAGCAGCCAAGATAATGGGGCGGGAGCGCCGACCTACGAGCAGTACTTC	CASSQDNGAGAPTYEQYF
-	TRBV6-6	-	TRBJ2-7	TGTGCCAGCACCCCCCAGCGATCCTACGAGCAGTACTTC	CASTPQRSYEQYF
-	TRBV6-5	-	TRBJ1-4	TGTGCCAGCAAAGGGACAAATAATGAAAAACTGTTTTTT	CASKGTNNEKLFF
TRBD2	TRBV29-1	-	TRBJ2-1	TGCAGCGTTTACGGACTAGCGGGAGTTTATGAGCAGTTCTTC	CSVYGLAGVYEQFF
-	TRBV9	once	TRBJ2-3	TGTGCCAGCAGCGTCGGGGGCACAGATACGCAGTATTTT	CASSVGGTDTQYF
-	TRBV6-1	-	TRBJ1-1	TGTGCCAGCAGTCCCCGGACAGAAATGAACACTGAAGCTTTCTTT	CASSPRTEMNTEAFF
TRBD1	TRBV29-1	-	TRBJ2-1	TGCAGCGTTGGGGACAGGGACTACAATGAGCAGTTCTTC	CSVGDRDYNEQFF
TRBD1	TRBV28	once	TRBJ1-1	TGTGCCAGCAGTCCCCTGACAGGGGCTACGAACACTGAAGCTTTCTTT	CASSPLTGATNTEAFF
-	TRBV27	-	TRBJ1-1	TGTGCCAGCAGTTTCGGAGACACTGAAGCTTTCTTT	CASSFGDTEAFF
TRBD2	TRBV2	-	TRBJ2-7	TGTGCCAGCAGTCCACTAGCGGCGACCGCCTACGAGCAGTACTTC	CASSPLAATAYEQYF
-	TRBV30	-	TRBJ1-2	TGTGCCTGGAGTGTGGCTGAAGTCTACACCTTC	CAWSVAEVYTF